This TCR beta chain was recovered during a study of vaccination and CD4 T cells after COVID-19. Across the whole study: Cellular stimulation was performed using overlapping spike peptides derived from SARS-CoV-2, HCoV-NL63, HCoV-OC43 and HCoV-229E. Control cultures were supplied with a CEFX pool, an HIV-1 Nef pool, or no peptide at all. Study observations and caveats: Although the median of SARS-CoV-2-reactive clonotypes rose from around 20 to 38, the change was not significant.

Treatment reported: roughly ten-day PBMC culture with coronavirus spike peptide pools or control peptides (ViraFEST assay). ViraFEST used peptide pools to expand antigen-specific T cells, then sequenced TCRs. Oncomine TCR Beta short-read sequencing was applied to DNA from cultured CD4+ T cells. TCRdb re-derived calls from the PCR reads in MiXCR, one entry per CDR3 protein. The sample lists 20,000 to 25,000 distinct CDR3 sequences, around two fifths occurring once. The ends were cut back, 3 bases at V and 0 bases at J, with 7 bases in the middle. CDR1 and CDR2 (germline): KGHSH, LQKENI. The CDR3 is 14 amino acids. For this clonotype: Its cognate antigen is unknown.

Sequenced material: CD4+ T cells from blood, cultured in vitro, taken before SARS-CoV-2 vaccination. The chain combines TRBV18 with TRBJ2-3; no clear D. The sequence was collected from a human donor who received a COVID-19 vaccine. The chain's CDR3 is CASSPASSTDTQYF. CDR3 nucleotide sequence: TGTGCCAGCTCACCGGCCAGTAGCACAGATACGCAGTATTTT. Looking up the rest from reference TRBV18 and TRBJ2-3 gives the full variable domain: NAGVMQNPRHLVRRRGQEARLRCSPMKGHSHVYWYRQLPEEGLKFMVYLQKENIIDESGMPKERFSAEFPKEGPSILRIQQVVRGDSAAYFCASSPASSTDTQYFGPGTRLTVL.